Shown below are 21 T cell receptor beta chains from a single sample sequenced in a study of spatial heterogeneity in lung cancer. Findings and limits, study-wide: One measure, the expanded intratumoral alpha and beta TCR count, tracked tumor mutation counts.

The time point denotes: sample taken at primary tumor resection. These receptors have no known antigen. TCRdb reprocessed the 5' RACE reads via MiXCR and lists one record per CDR3 protein. The sample lists over 7,500 distinct CDR3 sequences; over 6% were seen once. The material sequenced was lung tumor tissue, taken at surgery. These receptors came from a female donor with early-stage non-small cell lung cancer.

This clonotype was seen at least ten times. The chain recombines TRBV7-2 with TRBJ1-2; tentatively, D is TRBD1 (5 bases). The CDR3 spans 15 residues. Looked up from germline, CDR1 is SGHTA and CDR2 is FQGNSA. The V end lost 4 bases, the J end lost 10 bases, and 22 bases lay between the germline ends. The CDR3 reads CASSSGTARQSVYTF. CDR3 nucleotides: TGTGCCAGCAGCTCGGGGACGGCCCGCCAATCCGTCTACACCTTC. The full variable domain, rest sourced from reference TRBV7-2 and TRBJ1-2, is GAGVSQSPSNKVTEKGKDVELRCDPISGHTALYWYRQSLGQGLEFLIYFQGNSAPDKSGLPSDRFSAERTGGSVSTLTIQRTQQEDSAVYLCASSSGTARQSVYTFGSGTRLTVV.

The chain joins TRBV7-2 to TRBJ2-1, with a possible D match to TRBD2 (5 bases). The V and J ends lost 5 bases and 4 bases respectively, with 12 bases between them. Per the germline V gene, CDR1 is SGHTA and CDR2 is FQGNSA. This CDR3 is 14 amino acids long. The CDR3 here is CASSKSSGYNEQFF. The CDR3 bases are TGTGCCAGCAGCAAATCCAGCGGTTACAATGAGCAGTTCTTC.

This clonotype was observed many times. The chain combines TRBV5-6 with TRBJ2-3, with D hard to call. The germline gives CDR1 SGHDT, CDR2 YYEEEE. Trimming shortened V by 2 bases and J by 3 bases, and 7 bases separated the two germline ends. The CDR3 length is 13 residues. This CDR3 reads CASSFLLTDTQYF. The CDR3 DNA sequence: TGTGCCAGCAGCTTTCTCCTGACAGATACGCAGTATTTT.

This clonotype was observed many times. V gene TRBV12-3 or TRBV12-4 combines with J gene TRBJ1-5; TRBD1 agrees at 9 bases. The V and J ends lost 5 bases and 4 bases, in that order; junction bases with no gene match: 6. This CDR3 spans 15 amino acids. This chain's CDR3 is CASSRTGDGNQPQHF. CDR3 coding DNA: TGTGCCAGCAGTCGGACAGGGGATGGGAATCAGCCCCAGCATTTT.

This clonotype was recorded a few times. One end of the junction fails to match germline, which may point to a read error. The rearrangement joins TRBV11-2 to TRBJ2-3, with D perhaps matching TRBD2 (6 bases). CDR3 length: 13 residues. The germline V gene has CDR1 SGHAT and CDR2 FQNNGV. CDR3 coding DNA: TGTGCCAGCAGCTTAGATCCCGGGGGAAAGGCTGATTTT. Its translation is CASSLDPGGKADF.

This clonotype was seen many times. The J gene is TRBJ2-1, the V gene TRBV9; possible D gene TRBD1, 5 bases. Germline V gene lookup returns CDR1 SGDLS and CDR2 YYNGEE. V lost 0 bases and J 6 bases, leaving 13 bases between the germline ends. The CDR3 sequence is 15 residues long. The CDR3 here is CASSVAGSRSNEQFF. DNA of the CDR3: TGTGCCAGCAGCGTAGCAGGGTCCCGTTCCAATGAGCAGTTCTTC.

By sample fraction, this clonotype is medium-sized (0.01 to 0.1%). V usage is TRBV11-2 and J usage is TRBJ2-7; 8 nucleotides match TRBD2. CDR3 size: 16 residues. Germline CDR1 reads SGHAT; CDR2 reads FQNNGV. V was pared by 5 bases and J by 0 bases, with 9 bases of the junction left unmatched. The CDR3 reads CASSPGLGLSSYEQYF. The CDR3 coding sequence is TGTGCCAGCAGCCCGGGACTAGGACTAAGCTCCTACGAGCAGTACTTC.

This clonotype came up many times. J is TRBJ2-3 and V is TRBV4-2; D not resolved. Germline V gene lookup returns CDR1 LGHNA and CDR2 YNFKEQ. The CDR3 has 14 amino acids. Trimming removed 1 base at V and 6 bases at J, with 11 bases between. The CDR3 protein is CASSQGGDLDTQYF. The CDR3 DNA follows: TGTGCCAGCAGCCAAGGTGGGGATCTGGATACGCAGTATTTT.

Sample share makes this clonotype medium-sized. This chain links TRBV9 with TRBJ2-3; tentative D call: TRBD2 (5 bases). The CDR3 runs 13 residues. CDR1 is SGDLS, CDR2 YYNGEE, per germline. V dropped 6 bases and J dropped 5 bases, with 13 bases sitting between them. CDR3 DNA sequence: TGTGCCAGCAATATCGGGGTCAGAGATACGCAGTATTTT. Protein sequence: CASNIGVRDTQYF.

This clonotype was seen at least ten times. The chain combines TRBV28 with TRBJ1-5; D not certain. CDR1 is MDHEN, CDR2 SYDVKM, per germline. Deletions cut 4 bases from V and 1 base from J, with 20 bases between. The CDR3 length is 18 residues. The CDR3 sequence is CASSSLGFRASSNQPQHF. CDR3 bases: TGTGCCAGCAGTTCCCTGGGGTTCCGGGCCTCAAGCAATCAGCCCCAGCATTTT.

This clonotype was counted between two and nine times. The rearrangement uses TRBV20-1 and TRBJ2-1; tentative D call: TRBD1 (5 bases). The CDR3 is 12 amino acids. CDR1 is DFQATT, CDR2 SNEGSKA, per germline (reference sequence). Trimming pared 5 bases from V and 7 bases from J, leaving 12 bases between. CDR3 sequence (DNA): TGCAGTGCTGAAGACAGTCCTAATGAGCAGTTCTTC. Translation: CSAEDSPNEQFF.

This clonotype was observed a few times. This chain uses TRBV5-1 with TRBJ2-7; TRBD2 matches 8 bases. With 3 bases clipped from V and 1 base from J, the junction kept 15 bases outside the gene matches. Germline V gives CDR1 SGHRS, CDR2 YFSETQ. CDR3 size: 18 residues. The CDR3 nucleotides are TGCGCCAGCAGCTACCACCAGGGAGATAGCGGGAAGTCCTACGAGCAGTACTTC. Its protein product is CASSYHQGDSGKSYEQYF.

This clonotype was recorded many times. The rearrangement uses TRBV7-2 and TRBJ2-1; D is perhaps TRBD2 (6 bases). Trimming left V 0 bases short and J 9 bases short, with 12 bases between. This CDR3 has 14 amino acids. Germline V CDR1 and CDR2: SGHTA, FQGNSA. The chain's CDR3 is CASSLAQGGGEQFF. In DNA, the CDR3 is TGTGCCAGCAGCTTAGCCCAGGGAGGAGGTGAGCAGTTCTTC.

This clonotype was seen more than once but under ten times. The rearrangement uses TRBV7-2 and TRBJ2-5; 11 nucleotides line up with TRBD2. Germline CDR1 is SGHTA and CDR2 is FQGNSA. After removal of 4 bases from V and 5 bases from J, the junction contained 9 bases not matched to a gene. This CDR3 region has 16 residues. The CDR3 loop is CASSSSIAGGRETQYF. CDR3 sequence (DNA): TGTGCCAGCAGCTCTTCTATAGCGGGAGGGAGGGAGACCCAGTACTTC. Based on the CDR3 plus reference TRBV7-2 and TRBJ2-5, the full variable domain is GAGVSQSPSNKVTEKGKDVELRCDPISGHTALYWYRQSLGQGLEFLIYFQGNSAPDKSGLPSDRFSAERTGGSVSTLTIQRTQQEDSAVYLCASSSSIAGGRETQYFGPGTRLLVL.

In this sample, this clonotype is medium-sized. This CDR3 is CASSYHGTGIGYEQYV. As DNA, the CDR3 is TGTGCCAGCAGCTACCATGGGACAGGGATCGGCTACGAGCAGTACGTC. This chain links TRBV11-2 with TRBJ2-7; 9 bases align to TRBD1. Per germline, CDR1 SGHAT and CDR2 FQNNGV. J gave up 3 bases and V 4 bases, and 10 bases lay outside the gene matches. The CDR3 runs to 16 residues.

The chain joins TRBV28 to TRBJ1-5, with D uncertain. Germline V CDR1 and CDR2: MDHEN, SYDVKM. Trimming removed 5 bases at V and 11 bases at J, with 13 bases between. The CDR3 totals 12 residues. CDR3 nucleotides: TGTGCCAGCAGTCCCCTGGGGAGGTCCCAGCATTTT. Residues: CASSPLGRSQHF. Full variable domain (outside the CDR3, taken from reference TRBV28 and TRBJ1-5): DVKVTQSSRYLVKRTGEKVFLECVQDMDHENMFWYRQDPGLGLRLIYFSYDVKMKEKGDIPEGYSVSREKKERFSLILESASTNQTSMYLCASSPLGRSQHFGDGTRLSIL.

This clonotype was detected many times. V gene TRBV6-6 combines with J gene TRBJ2-5; D ambiguous. Trimming pared 2 bases from V and 4 bases from J, leaving 8 bases between. Germline CDR1 MNHNY, CDR2 SVGAGI (reference sequence). The CDR3 has 13 residues. CDR3 in DNA: TGTGCCAGCAGTTACGGAATGGTAGAGACCCAGTACTTC. As protein: CASSYGMVETQYF.

About this clonotype: One junction end does not reproduce the germline sequence, and a read error may be involved. V usage is TRBV12-3 or TRBV12-4 and J usage is TRBJ2-3, with a tentative D call TRBD1 (6 bases). This CDR3 has 14 residues. This chain's CDR3 is CASGFQGFADTQYF. The CDR3 coding sequence is TGTGCCAGCGGTTTCCAGGGGTTTGCAGATACGCAGTATTTT.

This clonotype has ten or more counts. V is TRBV19 and J is TRBJ2-6; TRBD2 is a possible D gene (6 bases). CDR1 and CDR2 from the germline V gene are LNHDA and SQIVND (reference sequence). There are 16 residues in the CDR3. V was pared by 7 bases and J by 0 bases, with 13 bases between. The CDR3, as DNA: TGTGCCAGTAAGGAGGGGTCGAGCTCTGGGGCCAACGTCCTGACTTTC. Translated, it gives CASKEGSSSGANVLTF.

This clonotype was recorded at least ten times. This chain links TRBV6-1 with TRBJ2-3; 8 nucleotides match TRBD2. CDR3 size: 14 residues. Germline assignment: CDR1 MNHNS and CDR2 SASEGT. The J segment lost 0 bases and the V segment lost 8 bases, leaving 4 bases of the junction unmatched. This CDR3 reads CASGRTSSTDTQYF. The CDR3, as DNA: TGTGCCAGCGGTCGGACTAGCAGCACAGATACGCAGTATTTT.

Judged by abundance, this clonotype is medium-sized. The chain joins TRBV7-6 to TRBJ2-3; TRBD2 aligns across 7 bases. Germline CDR1 reads SGHVS; CDR2 reads FNYEAQ. The J segment lost 5 bases and the V segment lost 0 bases, leaving 2 bases of the junction unmatched. The CDR3 has 14 amino acids. The CDR3 protein is CASSLAAGVDTQYF. CDR3 sequence (DNA): TGTGCCAGCAGCTTAGCGGCGGGAGTAGATACGCAGTATTTT.